The 10 T cell receptor beta chains below were found in one sample sequenced in a study of cytomegalovirus exposure and HLA in healthy donors. Primers for the PCR totalled 60 Vbeta and 13 Jbeta. The data were produced by immunoSEQ multiplex PCR, yet TCRdb's version contains in-frame clones alone and is incomplete. The data show 130,000 to 150,000 clones, 60% to 85% seen once. The sample taken for sequencing was PBMCs. The receptors come from a middle-aged man in good health and CMV-seropositive.

The chain employs TRBV7-9 and TRBJ1-2; no clear D gene. This CDR3 comprises 12 residues. The germline V gene has CDR1 SEHNR and CDR2 FQNEAQ (reference sequence). V gave up 1 base and J gave up 4 bases, with 4 bases separating them. The CDR3 DNA sequence: TGTGCCAGCAGCTTAGACTCCTATGGCTACACCTTC. Amino acid sequence: CASSLDSYGYTF.

The rearrangement joins TRBV9 to TRBJ1-2; no firm D call. CDR1 is SGDLS, CDR2 YYNGEE, per germline. The ends were cut back, 4 bases at V and 2 bases at J, with 9 bases in the middle. This CDR3 has 13 residues. CDR3 region: CASSSEENYGYTF. The CDR3 region has the DNA TGTGCCAGCAGCAGCGAAGAGAACTATGGCTACACCTTC.

The rearrangement links TRBV6-1 to TRBJ1-4; D remains ambiguous. The V and J ends lost 6 bases and 0 bases respectively, with 5 bases between them. This CDR3 spans 13 amino acids. Per the germline V gene, CDR1 is MNHNS and CDR2 is SASEGT. As DNA, the CDR3 is TGTGCCAGCAGCCCCGCAACTAATGAAAAACTGTTTTTT. Amino acid sequence: CASSPATNEKLFF.

The chain carries TRBV7-3 and TRBJ2-7; no clear D. Trimming took 5 bases from V and 0 from J, leaving 14 bases between them. Germline assignment: CDR1 SGHTA and CDR2 FQGTGA. This CDR3 has 15 amino acids. As DNA, the CDR3 is TGTGCCAGCAGCCGCGGCCGAGGTAGCTCCTACGAGCAGTACTTC. Protein: CASSRGRGSSYEQYF.

The V gene is TRBV6-5, the J gene TRBJ1-5, with 7 bases matching TRBD1. CDR3 size: 14 residues. The germline V gene encodes CDR1 MNHEY and CDR2 SVGAGI. Germline trimming cut 5 bases from V and 3 bases from J; bases unmatched to any gene: 4. The CDR3 DNA follows: TGTGCCAGCAGTACGACAGGGATCAATCAGCCCCAGCATTTT. Translated, it gives CASSTTGINQPQHF.

This sequence joins TRBV4-2 and TRBJ2-5; maybe TRBD2 (6 bases). From germline, CDR1 is LGHNA and CDR2 YNFKEQ. The CDR3 runs to 13 residues. Trimming stripped 3 bases from V and 2 bases from J, with 7 bases between. CDR3 coding DNA: TGTGCCAGCAGCCATGCGGGGCAAGAGACCCAGTACTTC. Encoded protein: CASSHAGQETQYF.

The gene calls are TRBV2 and TRBJ2-7; D call uncertain. Germline CDR1 reads SNHLY; CDR2 reads FYNNEI. The V end lost 6 bases, the J end lost 3 bases, and 15 bases lay between the germline ends. The CDR3 has 14 residues. CDR3: CASSVTRSSYEQYF. The DNA of the CDR3 is TGTGCCAGCAGCGTGACCAGGTCAAGCTACGAGCAGTACTTC.

The chain recombines TRBV29-1 with TRBJ1-5, with TRBD1 identical over 12 bases. The V segment lost 6 bases and the J segment 6 bases; nucleotides outside the gene matches: 9. From germline, CDR1 is SQVTM and CDR2 ANQGSEA. The CDR3 extends over 15 amino acids. CDR3 DNA: TGCAGCGTCCGGACGGGACAGGGGGCAGGTCAGCCCCAGCATTTT. Translating gives CSVRTGQGAGQPQHF.

The chain links TRBV7-8 to TRBJ2-3, with a tentative D call TRBD1 (6 bases). The ends were cut back, 4 bases at V and 5 bases at J, with 16 bases in the middle. Germline V gene sequence: CDR1 SGHVS, CDR2 FQNEAQ. The CDR3 loop spans 15 amino acids. CDR3 DNA sequence: TGTGCCAGCAGCTCCAGGGGCCGCCCCAGAGATACGCAGTATTTT. Protein product: CASSSRGRPRDTQYF.

This clone was picked up a small number of times. The CDR3 sequence: CASSLARGQGEAFF. In nucleotides, the CDR3 is TGTGCCAGCAGCTTAGCCAGGGGGCAGGGAGAAGCTTTCTTT. The chain carries TRBV11-1 and TRBJ1-1; TRBD1 matches at 8 bases. The germline gives CDR1 SGHAT, CDR2 FQDESV (reference sequence). The CDR3 covers 14 residues. V dropped 0 bases and J dropped 8; count of bases not matched to a gene: 5. Using reference TRBV11-1 and TRBJ1-1 for the parts outside the CDR3, the full variable domain is EAEVAQSPRYKITEKSQAVAFWCDPISGHATLYWYRQILGQGPELLVQFQDESVVDDSQLPKDRFSAERLKGVDSTLKIQPAELGDSAMYLCASSLARGQGEAFFGQGTRLTVV.